The clone carrying this TCR beta chain came up many times. The antigen remains undetermined. This sample is drawn from a study of T cells in Graves' hyperthyroidism and ophthalmopathy. Study-wide findings and caveats: Most expanded thyroid clonotypes above 0.001 also appeared in blood.

The investigators amplified TCR beta CDR3 regions from RNA transcripts. HTBI primers were used for first-round RT-PCR of the TCR CDR3. TCRdb fed the multiplex PCR reads into MiXCR, producing one record per CDR3 protein. The sample comprises around 690,000 distinct CDR3 sequences, 17% of which are singletons, and around a sixth rests with the top ten. Hyperthyroidism had been newly diagnosed in patients aged 18 to 65, and its duration was under 2 months. Those patients with uncontrolled infection, other autoimmune disease, pregnancy or lactation were excluded. The PBMCs studied were ones that came from about 10 ml fresh peripheral blood. Trimming shortened V by 2 bases and J by 4 bases, and 20 bases separated the two germline ends. From germline, CDR1 is GTSNPN and CDR2 SVGIG (reference sequence). The CDR3 contains 16 residues.

This receptor was obtained from a man between 45 and 60 years old with Graves' hyperthyroidism. The sample was blood. The rearrangement uses TRBV30 and TRBJ1-2; tentatively, D is TRBD1 (6 bases). The CDR3 region is CAWSPFVTRGPYGYTF. CDR3 nucleotides: TGTGCCTGGAGTCCCTTTGTAACCCGGGGGCCCTATGGCTACACCTTC. The entire variable domain, with the rest obtained from reference TRBV30 and TRBJ1-2, is as follows: SQTIHQWPATLVQPVGSPLSLECTVEGTSNPNLYWYRQAAGRGLQLLFYSVGIGQISSEVPQNLSASRPQDRQFILSSKKLLLSDSGFYLCAWSPFVTRGPYGYTFGSGTRLTVV.